This T cell receptor (beta chain) was captured in a study of blood T cell repertoires in COVID-19. Across the whole study: Samples representing acute and convalescent COVID-19 were sourced from the United States, Italy and Spain.

The protocol was immunoSEQ multiplex PCR, while the TCRdb copy is restricted to in-frame clones and leaves out a portion. The sample holds just under 100,000 clones, around 84% seen once. V dropped 6 bases and J dropped 3; count of bases not matched to a gene: 7. CDR3 size: 14 residues. CDR1 and CDR2 from the germline V gene are MNHNY and SVGAGI (reference sequence). The chain recombines TRBV6-6 with TRBJ2-7; 8 bases map to TRBD1. The sequence was collected from a woman aged 55 to 70 in a cohort sampled during active or convalescent COVID-19. Input material: peripheral blood. CDR3 amino acids: CASSPTGEFYEQYF. In DNA, the CDR3 is TGTGCCAGCAGCCCGACAGGGGAGTTCTACGAGCAGTACTTC.